This entry lists 21 T cell receptor beta chains sequenced from one sample in a study of T cells after yellow fever vaccination. TCRdb reprocessed the 5' RACE reads with MiXCR, giving one entry per CDR3 protein. This table has about 140,000 distinct CDR3 sequences, less than 9.5% appearing once. Specimen: CD4+ T cells sorted from PBMCs, collected 5 days after the yellow fever booster vaccination. These TCRs come from a young man who received the YFV17D yellow fever vaccine.

This clonotype was seen many times. V gene TRBV7-2 combines with J gene TRBJ2-7; 10 bases are a match to TRBD2. With 5 bases clipped from V and 3 bases from J, the junction kept 13 bases outside the gene matches. Looked up from germline, CDR1 is SGHTA and CDR2 is FQGNSA. This CDR3 is 17 amino acids long. CDR3: CASSLAYSGRWGYEQYF. CDR3 sequence (DNA): TGTGCCAGCAGCCTGGCCTATAGCGGGAGGTGGGGCTACGAGCAGTACTTC.

This clonotype was observed at least ten times. CDR3 residues: CASSPGLVLEQYF. CDR3 DNA sequence: TGTGCCAGCAGCCCCGGACTGGTGTTAGAGCAGTACTTC. This chain joins TRBV7-9 and TRBJ2-7; tentatively, D is TRBD2 (5 bases). The CDR3 consists of 13 residues. CDR1 is SEHNR and CDR2 is FQNEAQ in the germline V gene (reference sequence). V gave up 5 bases and J gave up 7 bases, with 15 bases separating them.

The chain joins TRBV7-9 to TRBJ2-1, with 11 bases fitting TRBD2. The CDR3 extends over 16 amino acids. Germline-derived CDR1 and CDR2 are SEHNR and FQNEAQ (reference sequence). With V trimmed by 5 bases and J by 6 bases, 9 bases remained unmatched. The CDR3 nucleotides read TGTGCCAGCAGCGGATTTAGCGGGAGGGCCGTCAATGAGCAGTTCTTC. Translation gives CASSGFSGRAVNEQFF.

Ten or more counts support this clonotype. The J gene is TRBJ2-2, the V gene TRBV12-3 or TRBV12-4; 12 nucleotides match TRBD2. The CDR3 consists of 17 residues. Germline trimming cut 5 bases from V and 0 bases from J; bases unmatched to any gene: 4. CDR3 coding DNA: TGTGCCAGCAGTCCACGACTAGCGGGAGCGAACACCGGGGAGCTGTTTTTT. Translating gives CASSPRLAGANTGELFF.

This clonotype has ten or more counts. The chain uses TRBV29-1 and TRBJ2-1, with 8 bases identical to TRBD1. Per germline, CDR1 SQVTM and CDR2 ANQGSEA. This CDR3 is built from 13 residues. After removal of 1 base from V and 9 bases from J, the junction contained 5 bases not matched to a gene. CDR3: CSVEVGQGTEQFF. The CDR3 DNA is TGCAGCGTTGAAGTTGGACAGGGTACTGAGCAGTTCTTC.

The table lists this clonotype with many counts. V gene TRBV6-8 combines with J gene TRBJ2-7; D is perhaps TRBD1 (6 bases). The CDR3 length is 14 residues. The germline V gene encodes CDR1 MNHGY and CDR2 SAAAGT. The V end lost 3 bases, the J end lost 5 bases, and 14 bases lay between the germline ends. CDR3: CASSYGQGTDEQYF. The CDR3 DNA sequence: TGTGCCAGCAGTTATGGGCAGGGGACCGACGAGCAGTACTTC.

In this sample, this clonotype turned up many times. The chain employs TRBV6-6 and TRBJ2-1; no clear D. CDR1 MNHNY and CDR2 SVGAGI come from the germline V gene (reference sequence). Trimming removed 11 bases from V and 4 bases from J, with 15 bases in between. CDR3 length: 13 amino acids. The CDR3 loop is CAVTENQYNEQFF. The DNA of the CDR3 is TGTGCCGTAACGGAGAACCAATACAATGAGCAGTTCTTC.

This clonotype was seen repeatedly, ten times or more. V gene TRBV5-5 combines with J gene TRBJ1-1, with no clear D. The CDR3 totals 15 residues. The germline gives CDR1 SGHKS, CDR2 YYEKEE (reference sequence). V lost 3 bases, J lost 5 bases, and 17 bases lay in between. The CDR3 DNA follows: TGTGCCAGCAGCTGGACGGACCAAAGAGGAACTGAAGCTTTCTTT. Translating it yields CASSWTDQRGTEAFF.

The sample holds many counts of this clonotype. J is TRBJ2-1 and V is TRBV15, with 11 bases fitting TRBD2. There are 16 residues in the CDR3. CDR1 and CDR2 from the germline V gene are LNHNV and YYDKDF (reference sequence). Trimming at V came to 2 bases and at J to 9 bases, leaving 9 bases not matched to a gene. CDR3 amino acids: CATSRPLAGGGGEQFF. CDR3 in DNA: TGTGCCACCAGCAGACCCCTAGCGGGGGGAGGGGGTGAGCAGTTCTTC.

This clonotype was observed once. This could be a read error, since a much larger clone is one nucleotide away. The rearrangement uses TRBV6-1 and TRBJ1-1, with TRBD1 as a possible D gene (6 bases). CDR1 and CDR2 (germline): MNHNS, SASEGT. The CDR3 runs to 13 residues. Trimming pared 6 bases from V and 3 bases from J, leaving 11 bases between. In DNA form, the CDR3 reads TGTGCCAGCAGCGGACGGGGGCACACTGAAGCTTTCTTT. This translates into CASSGRGHTEAFF.

In this sample, this clonotype turned up a few times. The J gene is TRBJ1-5, the V gene TRBV4-2, with 10 bases lining up with TRBD1. After removal of 4 bases from V and 0 bases from J, the junction contained 6 bases not matched to a gene. Germline values: CDR1 LGHNA, CDR2 YNFKEQ. The CDR3 has 17 residues. This chain's CDR3 is CASSRPRDRGSNQPQHF. For the CDR3, the DNA is TGTGCCAGCAGCCGCCCCCGGGACAGGGGTAGCAATCAGCCCCAGCATTTT.

This clonotype was counted ten times or more. This chain links TRBV6-1 with TRBJ2-6, with unresolved D. The CDR3 loop spans 15 amino acids. Trimming cost V 6 bases and J 0 bases, with 9 bases left between them. Germline V gives CDR1 MNHNS, CDR2 SASEGT. The DNA of the CDR3 is TGTGCCAGCAGCCGACTCAGCTCTGGGGCCAACGTCCTGACTTTC. Translated, it gives CASSRLSSGANVLTF.

In this sample, this clonotype turned up many times. The chain links TRBV6-5 to TRBJ1-2, with D tentatively TRBD1 (6 bases). Trimming took 9 bases from V and 8 from J, leaving 19 bases between them. The germline V gene has CDR1 MNHEY and CDR2 SVGAGI. The CDR3 runs 13 residues. CDR3: CASQQARRGGYTF. The CDR3 DNA is TGTGCCAGTCAACAAGCCCGAAGGGGGGGCTACACCTTC.

This clonotype was detected only a few times. The V gene is TRBV7-3, the J gene TRBJ1-2; TRBD1 matches 11 bases. The CDR3 consists of 18 residues. Trimming took 5 bases from V and 2 from J; bases not matched to a gene: 13. Germline-derived CDR1 and CDR2 are SGHTA and FQGTGA. The CDR3 region has the DNA TGTGCCAGCAGCCGAACCGGGACAGGGGGGTTTAAGAACTATGGCTACACCTTC. Translation gives CASSRTGTGGFKNYGYTF.

This clonotype was found many times. The chain has TRBV7-2 and TRBJ2-6; the D call may be TRBD1 or TRBD2 (5 bases each). Trimming took 5 bases from V and 0 from J, leaving 14 bases between them. CDR3 size: 17 residues. In germline, CDR1 is SGHTA, CDR2 FQGNSA. The CDR3: CASSRGYQVSGANVLTF. CDR3 nucleotides: TGTGCCAGCAGCCGGGGCTACCAGGTCTCTGGGGCCAACGTCCTGACTTTC.

There are many counts of this clonotype. The chain joins TRBV12-3 or TRBV12-4 to TRBJ2-7; weak D call: TRBD2 (7 bases). Trimming shortened V by 3 bases and J by 2 bases, and 32 bases separated the two germline ends. The CDR3 is 21 amino acids. The CDR3 is CASSFRGAALADNTLPYEQYF. Here the CDR3 DNA reads TGTGCCAGCAGTTTCAGGGGAGCGGCCCTAGCGGACAACACGCTCCCCTACGAGCAGTACTTC.

This clonotype appeared many times. The chain employs TRBV20-1 and TRBJ2-1, with no clear D. V gave up 1 base and J gave up 5 bases, with 3 bases separating them. The CDR3 is 11 residues long. Looked up from germline, CDR1 is DFQATT and CDR2 is SNEGSKA (reference sequence). The CDR3 sequence is CSARGDNEQFF. DNA of the CDR3: TGCAGTGCTAGAGGGGACAATGAGCAGTTCTTC.

The chain recombines TRBV20-1 with TRBJ2-2; 11 bases fit TRBD2. The CDR3 runs to 15 residues. V was clipped by 0 bases and J by 6 bases; unmatched bases: 3. The germline gives CDR1 DFQATT, CDR2 SNEGSKA (reference sequence). CDR3 nucleotides: TGCAGTGCTAGAGATCCACTAGCGGGAGCCGGGGAGCTGTTTTTT. Protein: CSARDPLAGAGELFF.

This clonotype was counted many times. The gene calls are TRBV7-9 and TRBJ2-7; D gene unclear. CDR1 is SEHNR, CDR2 FQNEAQ, per germline (reference sequence). Trimming removed 8 bases at V and 5 bases at J, with 10 bases between. The CDR3 runs 11 residues. CDR3 amino acids: CASGRSHEQYF. The CDR3 DNA sequence: TGTGCCAGCGGGCGAAGTCACGAGCAGTACTTC.

In its sample, this clonotype was seen many times. The chain carries TRBV7-3 and TRBJ2-7; TRBD2 matches 8 bases. CDR1 SGHTA and CDR2 FQGTGA come from the germline V gene. This CDR3 has 16 residues. Trimming removed 5 bases from V and 4 bases from J; junction bases left unmatched: 13. Here the CDR3 reads CASSLPEEREKYEQYF. The DNA for the CDR3 is TGTGCCAGCAGCCTCCCTGAGGAGCGGGAGAAATACGAGCAGTACTTC.

This clonotype was seen a handful of times. The rearrangement uses TRBV29-1 and TRBJ2-7, with 14 bases lining up with TRBD2. This CDR3 contains 16 residues. V trimming: 5 bases; J trimming: 1 base; junction bases outside the gene matches: 7. Germline CDR1 and CDR2: SQVTM and ANQGSEA. CDR3 sequence (DNA): TGCAGCGTTCAGGGACTAGCGGGAGAGAGTTCCTACGAGCAGTACTTC. Residues: CSVQGLAGESSYEQYF.